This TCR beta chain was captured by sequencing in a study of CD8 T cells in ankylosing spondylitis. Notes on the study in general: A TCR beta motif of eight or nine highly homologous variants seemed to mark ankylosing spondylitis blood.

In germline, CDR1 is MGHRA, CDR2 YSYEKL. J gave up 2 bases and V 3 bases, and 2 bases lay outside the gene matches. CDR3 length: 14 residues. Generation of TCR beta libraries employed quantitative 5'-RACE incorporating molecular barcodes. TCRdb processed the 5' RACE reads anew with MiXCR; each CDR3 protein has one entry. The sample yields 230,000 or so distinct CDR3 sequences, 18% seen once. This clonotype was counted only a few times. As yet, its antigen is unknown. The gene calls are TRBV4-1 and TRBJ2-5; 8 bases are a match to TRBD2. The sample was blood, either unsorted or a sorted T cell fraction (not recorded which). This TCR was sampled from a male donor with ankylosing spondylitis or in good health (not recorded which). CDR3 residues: CASSHIAGQETQYF. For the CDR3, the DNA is TGCGCCAGCAGCCACATAGCGGGACAAGAGACCCAGTACTTC.